This note documents a single T cell receptor (beta chain) sequence. What this receptor recognizes is not known. A commercial ELISA kit detecting HCMV-specific IgG in serum was used to determine HCMV serostatus. Ficoll density gradient centrifugation was used to isolate peripheral blood mononuclear cells from blood. The data belong to a study of T cells expressing NK-cell markers (dated by TCRdb to between 2020 and 2021). Regarding the research as a whole: Seven to nine donors provided sorted CD3+CD56+NKG2C+, CD3+CD56+NKG2C- and CD3+CD56-NKG2C+ T-cell subsets, whose TCR beta-chain repertoires were profiled. Among the eight sequenced donors, only one was HCMV-seronegative, while the other seven were HCMV-seropositive. The eight sequenced donors were randomly selected healthy volunteers, three men and five women. Libraries were sequenced as 2 x 150 bp reads on Illumina HiSeq 2000/2500, MiSeq or NextSeq. General findings and caveats noted by the study authors: Whether the expanded NKG2C-expressing T cell clones were specific for HCMV antigens remained unclear. Those dominant clonotypes were again the most abundant among CD3+CD56-NKG2C+ cells in a handful of donors, at roughly 25-65%. In several donors, the dominant CD3+CD56+NKG2C+ clonotypes ranked among the top 10 CD8+ clonotypes, making up roughly 1.0-7.0% of CD8+ T cells.

TCRdb records Illumina HiSeq 2000 as the sequencer. TCR beta cDNA libraries were prepared using 5'RACE template switching, which introduced a universal primer site and unique molecular identifiers. cDNA synthesis was primed from the TCR beta constant segment, followed by two successive PCR amplification steps. Regarding the original processing steps: Reads were demultiplexed and grouped by UMI with MIGEC, and clonotypes were assembled and quantified with MiTCR. To remove erroneous sequences, TCR cDNA sequences were retained only when supported by two or more reads. The tcR package was used for downstream repertoire analysis, and clonotypes were matched across fractions by CDR3 nucleotide sequence plus V segment. VDJmatch was used to annotate antigen specificity against VDJdb, with one amino acid substitution allowed in CDR3. With the reads reprocessed by TCRdb, a single entry stands for each CDR3 protein sequence and no DNA is reported. The V and J calls reflect TCRdb's pipeline rather than the authors' work. The data table for this sample lists 300,000 to 500,000 distinct CDR3 sequences. The ten largest clones add up to around a tenth of the sample.

From the germline V gene, CDR1 is SQVTM and CDR2 is ANQGSEA. The CDR3, from cysteine to phenylalanine, totals 14 residues. The coding DNA is unavailable. The TCR originated in a woman between 45 and 60 years old in good health. Donor details come from another sample of the same person, matched by shared clones. The specimen sequenced was blood T cells: a sorted CD56 or NKG2C T cell subset, CD4+ or CD8+ T cells, or bulk PBMC T cells (not recorded which). The chain was built from TRBV29-1 and TRBJ1-1; with no DNA, the TCRdb D assignment of TRBD1 cannot be verified. CDR3 reads: CSADGGGADTEAFF.